Here is one T cell receptor beta chain with its context. What it recognizes is unknown. The CDR3 runs to 11 residues. The germline V gene has CDR1 GTSNPN and CDR2 SVGIG (reference sequence). V was shortened by 3 bases and J by 6 bases, with 9 bases between the two germline ends. The sample comes from a study of shared clonotypes between healthy human individuals. 200 ng DNA, tens of thousands of T cell genomes, went into each sorted-subset replicate PCR. TCRdb's table, derived via immunoSEQ multiplex PCR, lists solely in-frame clones and lacks some. This sample has roughly 1,000,000 clones, with about 80% found just once. Study-wide findings and caveats: It was expected that sequencing depth would affect clonotype sharing among donors.

The J gene is TRBJ2-7, the V gene TRBV30; D gene uncertain. The receptor was isolated from a man between 18 and 35 years old in good health. Some clones in this sample may be carry-over from other donors' samples. The sample taken for sequencing was memory CD4+ T cells from PBMCs. Sample subset: CD45RA-negative fraction. CDR3 residues: CAWSGPAEQYF. The CDR3 DNA is TGTGCCTGGAGCGGGCCGGCCGAGCAGTACTTC.